This T cell receptor beta chain comes out of a study of blood T cell repertoires in COVID-19. Study as a whole: Material from acute and convalescent COVID-19 was sourced from the United States, Italy and Spain.

Libraries were prepared by immunoSEQ multiplex PCR; TCRdb keeps only in-frame clonotypes and omits some of them. The sample contains 60,000 to 85,000 clones, approximately 80% of which appear only once. The V and J ends lost 5 bases and 5 bases, in that order; junction bases with no gene match: 12. The CDR3 spans 16 residues. Germline lookup yields CDR1 MNHEY and CDR2 SMNVEV (reference sequence). This sequence was found in a human donor in a cohort sampled during active COVID-19. The chain has TRBV27 and TRBJ1-2; TRBD1 matches 9 bases. Sequencing was performed on peripheral blood. The CDR3 protein is CASSPTGQGATYGYTF. The DNA for the CDR3 is TGTGCCAGCAGTCCAACGGGACAGGGTGCGACATATGGCTACACCTTC.